This TCR beta chain was sequenced for a study of cytomegalovirus exposure and HLA in healthy donors. Study-wide results and caveats: In a later analysis, a missense DCLRE1C variant was linked to TCR beta V- and J-gene trimming.

In the case of this clone: As yet, its antigen is unknown.

Use of 60 Vbeta and 13 Jbeta primers characterized the PCR. The protocol was immunoSEQ multiplex PCR, while the TCRdb copy is restricted to in-frame clones and leaves out a portion. The table records fewer than 200,000 clones, around 72% of them present only once. Germline CDR1 SGHRS, CDR2 YFSETQ. Trimming took 2 bases from V and 0 from J, leaving 10 bases between them. This CDR3 has 15 residues. This TCR was sampled from a man in his forties in good health and CMV-seropositive. Material: PBMCs. The V and J genes are TRBV5-1 and TRBJ2-3, with D possibly being TRBD1 (6 bases). This CDR3 is CASSFAGTSTDTQYF. CDR3 nucleotide sequence: TGCGCCAGCAGCTTCGCCGGGACAAGCACAGATACGCAGTATTTT.